This is a list of T cell receptor beta chains from one sample in a study of vaccination and CD4 T cells after COVID-19. MiXCR, applied by TCRdb to the PCR reads, yields one record per CDR3 protein. Found here are about 23,000 distinct CDR3 sequences, approximately 64% of them singletons; the top ten hold less than 25%. Antigens of these TCRs are unknown. The source material was CD4+ T cells from blood, cultured in vitro, sampled after SARS-CoV-2 vaccination. These receptors all stem from a human donor who received a COVID-19 vaccine. The CDR3 runs from the conserved cysteine through the conserved F or W. A D gene is named only where the DNA matches it firmly. Some rows have no size entry. The others give once, few or many, or a class for an expanded clone.

D: NA; J: TRBJ2-4; size: NA; V: TRBV5-4; DNA: TGTGCCAGCAGCATTTCGGGGGCCGAGAACATTCAGTACTTC; CDR3: CASSISGAENIQYF
D: NA; J: TRBJ2-3; size: NA; V: TRBV27; DNA: TGTGCCAGCAGTTTATCAACAGGGAGGACAGATACGCAGTATTTT; CDR3: CASSLSTGRTDTQYF
D: NA; J: TRBJ2-3; size: NA; V: TRBV2; DNA: TGTGCCAGCACAATAGGGGTTGGAGATACGCAGTATTTT; CDR3: CASTIGVGDTQYF
D: NA; J: TRBJ2-7; size: NA; V: TRBV6-1; DNA: TGTGCCAGCAGGGAGACTAGCTCCTACGAGCAGTACTTC; CDR3: CASRETSSYEQYF
D: TRBD2; J: TRBJ2-1; size: NA; V: TRBV7-8; DNA: TGTGCCAGCAGCTTAAGGGGACTAGCGGGGGTATGGGAGCAGTTCTTC; CDR3: CASSLRGLAGVWEQFF
D: TRBD1; J: TRBJ2-2; size: NA; V: TRBV20-1; DNA: TGCAGTGCTAGAGACAGGGGGCGGACCGGGGAGCTGTTTTTT; CDR3: CSARDRGRTGELFF
D: TRBD1; J: TRBJ1-2; size: NA; V: TRBV20-1; DNA: TGCAGTGCTGACAGGGGGCCGGGTGGCTACACCTTC; CDR3: CSADRGPGGYTF
D: NA; J: TRBJ2-5; size: NA; V: TRBV7-3; DNA: TGTGCCAGCAGCCGGTCCTGGGGAGAGACCCAGTACTTC; CDR3: CASSRSWGETQYF
D: TRBD1; J: TRBJ2-2; size: NA; V: TRBV10-1; DNA: TGCGCCAGCTCCACGACAGGGGGAACCGGGGAGCTGTTTTTT; CDR3: CASSTTGGTGELFF
D: NA; J: TRBJ1-2; size: NA; V: TRBV2; DNA: TGTGCCAGCAGTGAAGGGGGCTATGGCTATGGCTACACCTTC; CDR3: CASSEGGYGYGYTF
D: NA; J: TRBJ1-5; size: NA; V: TRBV6-1; DNA: TGTGCCAGCAGGAGGGAGGTCTATAGCAATCAGCCCCAGCATTTT; CDR3: CASRREVYSNQPQHF
D: NA; J: TRBJ2-3; size: NA; V: TRBV2; DNA: TGTGCCAGCGGGGTCGGCACAGATACGCAGTATTTT; CDR3: CASGVGTDTQYF
D: NA; J: TRBJ1-2; size: NA; V: TRBV11-2; DNA: TGTGCCAGCAGCTTAGGCTACTATGGCTACACCTTC; CDR3: CASSLGYYGYTF
D: TRBD1; J: TRBJ1-2; size: few; V: TRBV20-1; DNA: TGCAGTGCAACCGGGACAGAATATGGCTACACCTTC; CDR3: CSATGTEYGYTF
D: TRBD1; J: TRBJ1-2; size: NA; V: TRBV6-5; DNA: TGTGCCAGCAGTTTCTCGGTACCGGGACAGGGCACCCATTATGGCTACACCTTC; CDR3: CASSFSVPGQGTHYGYTF
D: NA; J: TRBJ1-2; size: NA; V: TRBV6-5; DNA: TGTGCCAGCAGTTCCCCAGTGAGGGCGGATGGCTACACCTTC; CDR3: CASSSPVRADGYTF
D: NA; J: TRBJ1-5; size: few; V: TRBV27; DNA: TGTGCCAGCACCTTGTGGTATTATAGCAATCAGCCCCAGCATTTT; CDR3: CASTLWYYSNQPQHF
D: NA; J: TRBJ2-3; size: few; V: TRBV6-1; DNA: TGTGCCAGCAGTGATGGAGACAAAGACACAGATACGCAGTATTTT; CDR3: CASSDGDKDTDTQYF
D: TRBD2; J: TRBJ2-5; size: NA; V: TRBV6-1; DNA: TGTGCCAGCAGCCGAGGACTAGCGGGGGGGGGAAAGGAAGAGACCCAGTACTTC; CDR3: CASSRGLAGGGKEETQYF
D: NA; J: TRBJ1-1; size: few; V: TRBV20-1; DNA: TGCAGTGCAACCGGCCGACCCAATGAAGCTTTCTTT; CDR3: CSATGRPNEAFF
D: NA; J: TRBJ2-5; size: NA; V: TRBV10-2; DNA: TGCGCCAGCAGTCGGGGCAGGCAAGAGACCCAGTACTTC; CDR3: CASSRGRQETQYF
D: TRBD2; J: TRBJ2-3; size: few; V: TRBV24-1; DNA: TGTGCCACCAGTGACGCCGAGCGGGGTCTCGGCACAGATACGCAGTATTTT; CDR3: CATSDAERGLGTDTQYF
D: NA; J: TRBJ1-3; size: NA; V: TRBV20-1; DNA: TGCAGTGCTAGAGAACCGGGGGGATCTGGAAACACCATATATTTT; CDR3: CSAREPGGSGNTIYF
D: TRBD2; J: TRBJ2-1; size: NA; V: TRBV27; DNA: TGTGCCAGCACCCTTAGGAGCGGGGGGGCCTTCTCCTACAATGAGCAGTTCTTC; CDR3: CASTLRSGGAFSYNEQFF
D: NA; J: TRBJ2-7; size: few; V: TRBV27; DNA: TGTGCCAGCAGCCCCGGCTCCTCGGGGTACGAGCAGTACTTC; CDR3: CASSPGSSGYEQYF
D: TRBD2; J: TRBJ2-7; size: NA; V: TRBV15; DNA: TGTGCCACCAGCAGAGATCGAGCGGGGGCGGTCGAGCAGTACTTC; CDR3: CATSRDRAGAVEQYF
D: NA; J: TRBJ1-2; size: NA; V: TRBV5-1; DNA: TGCGCCAGCACCCCGACAGGACGGGAAGGCTACACCTTC; CDR3: CASTPTGREGYTF
D: NA; J: TRBJ2-2; size: NA; V: TRBV1; DNA: TGCACCAGCAGCCAGGGACTAGCGGGGGGGTCGAGAAGTGGGGAGCTGTTTTTT; CDR3: CTSSQGLAGGSRSGELFF
D: TRBD2; J: TRBJ2-5; size: NA; V: TRBV29-1; DNA: TGCAGCGTTGATGGCAGCGGGGGGTGGACCCAGTACTTC; CDR3: CSVDGSGGWTQYF
D: TRBD1; J: TRBJ1-2; size: NA; V: TRBV20-1; DNA: TGCAGTGCTGGAAGACAGGGGCTAGGCTACACCTTC; CDR3: CSAGRQGLGYTF
D: TRBD1; J: TRBJ1-5; size: NA; V: TRBV6-1; DNA: TGTGCCAGCAACGAATGGGGACAGGGCATCAATCAGCCCCAGCATTTT; CDR3: CASNEWGQGINQPQHF
D: NA; J: TRBJ1-3; size: few; V: TRBV7-9; DNA: TGTGCCAGCAGCTCACATTTAGGCTCTGGAAACACCATATATTTT; CDR3: CASSSHLGSGNTIYF
D: NA; J: TRBJ1-6; size: few; V: TRBV27; DNA: TGTGCCAGCACACTCCGGCCGGCGGCCTATAATTCACCCCTCCACTTT; CDR3: CASTLRPAAYNSPLHF
D: TRBD2; J: TRBJ2-5; size: NA; V: TRBV20-1; DNA: TGCAGTGCTAGCCTCGGACTAGCGGGAAACCAAGAGACCCAGTACTTC; CDR3: CSASLGLAGNQETQYF
D: TRBD1; J: TRBJ2-1; size: NA; V: TRBV25-1; DNA: TGTGCCAGCAGTGAGGACAGGGACAATGAGCAGTTCTTC; CDR3: CASSEDRDNEQFF
D: NA; J: TRBJ2-7; size: few; V: TRBV27; DNA: TGTGCCAGCAGTTTAGGGGACGGATCCTACGAGCAGTACTTC; CDR3: CASSLGDGSYEQYF
D: NA; J: TRBJ2-1; size: NA; V: TRBV19; DNA: TGTGCCAGTAGTCCACGGACAGGAGGGATGTCCCAGTTCTTC; CDR3: CASSPRTGGMSQFF
D: TRBD2; J: TRBJ2-1; size: NA; V: TRBV12-3/TRBV12-4; DNA: TGTGCCAGCAGTTTCGCCTTCGGGACTAGCGGCTACAATGAGCAGTTCTTC; CDR3: CASSFAFGTSGYNEQFF
D: NA; J: TRBJ1-1; size: NA; V: TRBV24-1; DNA: TGTGCCACCAGTGAGGGAGGGGTCACTGAAGCTTTCTTT; CDR3: CATSEGGVTEAFF
D: NA; J: TRBJ1-5; size: NA; V: TRBV18; DNA: TGTGCCAGCTCACGAGAGACGGGACAAACATCAGGTCAGCCCCAGCATTTT; CDR3: CASSRETGQTSGQPQHF
D: NA; J: TRBJ1-5; size: NA; V: TRBV19; DNA: TGTGCCAGTAGTAACGCTCGGCTCAGGGATAGCAATCAGCCCCAGCATTTT; CDR3: CASSNARLRDSNQPQHF
D: TRBD1; J: TRBJ1-5; size: few; V: TRBV24-1; DNA: TGTGCCACCAGTGAATCGGACAGGGTCGATCAGCCCCAGCATTTT; CDR3: CATSESDRVDQPQHF